These 8 T cell receptor beta chains came from one sample sequenced in a study of blood T cell repertoires in COVID-19. Produced via immunoSEQ multiplex PCR; TCRdb's table is partial and in-frame only. This table holds 150,000 to 200,000 clones, 80% to 90% found once. The sample taken for sequencing was peripheral blood. The receptors were sampled from a man in his forties or fifties with active or convalescent COVID-19.

V and J are TRBV29-1 and TRBJ2-2; TRBD2 matches 9 bases. This CDR3 comprises 14 residues. V lost 4 bases, J lost 0 bases, and 0 bases stayed unmatched. Germline V gene data show CDR1 as SQVTM and CDR2 as ANQGSEA. The CDR3 reads CSVGLAANTGELFF. CDR3 nucleotides: TGCAGCGTTGGACTAGCGGCGAACACCGGGGAGCTGTTTTTT.

The chain couples TRBV9 to TRBJ1-2, with D possibly being TRBD1 (6 bases). V was clipped by 0 bases and J by 0 bases, with 12 bases between them. From germline, CDR1 is SGDLS and CDR2 YYNGEE. The CDR3 is made up of 16 amino acids. CDR3 bases: TGTGCCAGCAGCGTAGCTACAGGGAAAGCTAACTATGGCTACACCTTC. It translates to CASSVATGKANYGYTF.

This clone showed up just once. V gene TRBV24-1 combines with J gene TRBJ2-1; 9 nucleotides agree with TRBD2. The CDR3 spans 16 residues. V lost 0 bases to trimming and J lost 8 bases; unmatched junction nucleotides: 7. Looked up from germline, CDR1 is KGHDR and CDR2 is SFDVKD. CDR3 sequence reads: CATSDLKRTSVDEQFF. Written as DNA, the CDR3 is TGTGCCACCAGTGATTTGAAGCGGACTAGCGTCGATGAGCAGTTCTTC.

Only a few counts were recorded for this clone. V gene TRBV11-2 combines with J gene TRBJ2-4, with 9 bases aligning to TRBD2. The CDR3 sequence is 16 residues long. Trimming took 5 bases from V and 2 from J; bases not matched to a gene: 7. Germline values: CDR1 SGHAT, CDR2 FQNNGV. CDR3 DNA sequence: TGTGCCAGCAGCCGAGGGACTAGCCTCACCAAAAACATTCAGTACTTC. Protein product: CASSRGTSLTKNIQYF.

This chain uses TRBV6-5 with TRBJ2-2; tentative D call: TRBD1 (5 bases). This CDR3 region has 15 residues. Germline V gene sequence: CDR1 MNHEY, CDR2 SVGAGI. The V gene lost 6 bases and the J gene lost 1 base, with 12 bases spanning the gap. The CDR3: CASRPFTGNTGELFF. CDR3 DNA sequence: TGTGCCAGCAGACCCTTTACAGGGAACACCGGGGAGCTGTTTTTT.

The chain combines TRBV4-3 with TRBJ1-2, with D perhaps matching TRBD1 (6 bases). Per germline, CDR1 LGHNA and CDR2 YSLEER. This CDR3 comprises 15 residues. Trimming stripped 0 bases from V and 4 bases from J, with 12 bases between. The CDR3 spells CASSQDSGAVYGYTF. As DNA, the CDR3 is TGCGCCAGCAGCCAAGATTCAGGGGCGGTCTATGGCTACACCTTC.

The chain links TRBV9 to TRBJ2-3, with a tentative D call TRBD1 (6 bases). Germline assignment: CDR1 SGDLS and CDR2 YYNGEE. Trimming stripped 3 bases from V and 4 bases from J, with 18 bases between. The CDR3 sequence is 16 residues long. Here the CDR3 reads CASSAQQGTVADTQYF. CDR3 nucleotide sequence: TGTGCCAGCAGCGCCCAACAGGGAACCGTCGCAGATACGCAGTATTTT.

As DNA, the CDR3 is TGTGCCAGCAGTGAAATTAATTCTGGCTACACCTTC. It encodes CASSEINSGYTF. The chain recombines TRBV25-1 with TRBJ1-2; D gene unclear. Germline V gene data show CDR1 as MGHDK and CDR2 as SYGVNS. V was trimmed by 2 bases and J by 7 bases, leaving 8 bases between them. The CDR3 sequence is 12 residues long.